This TCR beta chain emerged from a study of control samples from healthy donors and cancer patients. This CDR3 is 15 amino acids long. The ends were cut back, 2 bases at V and 2 bases at J, with 10 bases in the middle. Germline V gene data show CDR1 as MNHEY and CDR2 as SMNVEV (reference sequence). Using immunoSEQ multiplex PCR, the repertoire was profiled, and TCRdb retains in-frame clones only, with some absent. The sample carries around 75,000 clones, approximately 92% recorded once. The sequence was collected from a woman aged 60-70 years in good health. The chain couples TRBV27 to TRBJ2-1; D remains ambiguous. What was sequenced was blood. CDR3 sequence (DNA): TGTGCCAGCAGTTTAATTGGGGTCCCCTACAATGAGCAGTTCTTC. Encoded protein: CASSLIGVPYNEQFF.